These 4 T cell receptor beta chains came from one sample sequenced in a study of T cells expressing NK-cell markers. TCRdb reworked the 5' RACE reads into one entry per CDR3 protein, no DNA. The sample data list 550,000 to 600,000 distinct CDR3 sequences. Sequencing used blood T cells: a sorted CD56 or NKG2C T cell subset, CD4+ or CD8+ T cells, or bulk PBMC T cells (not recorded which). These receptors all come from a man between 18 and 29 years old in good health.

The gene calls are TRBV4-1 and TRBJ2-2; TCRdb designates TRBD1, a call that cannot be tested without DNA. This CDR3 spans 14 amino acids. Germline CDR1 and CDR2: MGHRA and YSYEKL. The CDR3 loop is CASSGTGGTGELFF.

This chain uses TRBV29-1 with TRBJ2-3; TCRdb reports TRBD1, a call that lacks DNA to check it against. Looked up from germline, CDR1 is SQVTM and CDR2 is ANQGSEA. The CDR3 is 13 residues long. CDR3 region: CSVGDREADTQYF.

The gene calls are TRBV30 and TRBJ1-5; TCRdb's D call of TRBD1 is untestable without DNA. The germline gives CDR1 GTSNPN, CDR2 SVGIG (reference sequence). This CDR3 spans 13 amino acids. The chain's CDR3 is CACEQGGNQPQHF.

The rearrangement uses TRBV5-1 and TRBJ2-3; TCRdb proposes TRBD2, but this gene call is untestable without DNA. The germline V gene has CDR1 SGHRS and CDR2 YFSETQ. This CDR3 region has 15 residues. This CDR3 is CASSPPSGDTDTQYF. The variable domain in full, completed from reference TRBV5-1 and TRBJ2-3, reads KAGVTQTPRYLIKTRGQQVTLSCSPISGHRSVSWYQQTPGQGLQFLFEYFSETQRNKGNFPGRFSGRQFSNSRSEMNVSTLELGDSALYLCASSPPSGDTDTQYFGPGTRLTVL.